This T cell receptor beta chain was identified during a study of blood T cells in healthy people across ages. Study in general: About one barcoded beta molecule per two T cells was the capture yield of template switching. Study results and limitations: There was no known CMV status for donors, so expanded clonotype changes were possibly confounded. When set beside aged donors, long-lived donors presented more naive CD4+ cells and higher diversity.

The CDR3 is 15 amino acids. The germline V gene encodes CDR1 MNHEY and CDR2 SVGAGI. A word on this clonotype: The antigen remains undetermined. One end of the junction fails to match germline, which may point to a read error.

Primed by a sample-barcoded 5' primer and a J-beta primer mix, a second PCR proceeded for 7 to 11 cycles. The study obtained at least 2.5 million CDR3-containing paired-end reads from every sample. TCRdb fed the 5' RACE reads into MiXCR, producing one record per CDR3 protein. The profile shows under 2,000,000 distinct CDR3 sequences, about 49% of them singletons. The sequenced sample was blood. The chain has TRBV6-5 and TRBJ1-4; weak D call: TRBD1 (5 bases). This receptor was taken from a woman between 40 and 55 years old in good health. For the CDR3, the DNA is TGTGCCGGCAGTCCCCGGGACGCGGGCTATGAAAAACTGTTTTTT. Amino acid sequence: CAGSPRDAGYEKLFF.